This T cell receptor beta chain originates from a study of T cells after yellow fever vaccination. Study-wide results and caveats: Overlap between CD4 and CD8 compartments was detected for a small share of clonotypes.

Details on this clonotype: The target antigen is unknown.

Using its own MiXCR run on the 5' RACE reads, TCRdb lists one record per CDR3 protein. The sample shows about 150,000 distinct CDR3 sequences, approximately 6.2% of them seen only once. The sample in question was CD4+ T cells sorted from PBMCs, obtained on the day of the first yellow fever vaccination. This TCR was recovered from a man younger than 35 who received the YFV17D yellow fever vaccine.

This CDR3 is CASSQGSGVYEQYV. CDR3 sequence (DNA): TGCGCCAGCAGTCAAGGGTCAGGGGTCTACGAGCAGTACGTC. The V call is TRBV23-1, the J call TRBJ2-7, with TRBD1 as a possible D gene (6 bases). Being an ORF, TRBV23-1 has a function that is uncertain. This CDR3 is 14 amino acids long. V shed 2 bases and J shed 3 bases, with 11 bases lying between them.